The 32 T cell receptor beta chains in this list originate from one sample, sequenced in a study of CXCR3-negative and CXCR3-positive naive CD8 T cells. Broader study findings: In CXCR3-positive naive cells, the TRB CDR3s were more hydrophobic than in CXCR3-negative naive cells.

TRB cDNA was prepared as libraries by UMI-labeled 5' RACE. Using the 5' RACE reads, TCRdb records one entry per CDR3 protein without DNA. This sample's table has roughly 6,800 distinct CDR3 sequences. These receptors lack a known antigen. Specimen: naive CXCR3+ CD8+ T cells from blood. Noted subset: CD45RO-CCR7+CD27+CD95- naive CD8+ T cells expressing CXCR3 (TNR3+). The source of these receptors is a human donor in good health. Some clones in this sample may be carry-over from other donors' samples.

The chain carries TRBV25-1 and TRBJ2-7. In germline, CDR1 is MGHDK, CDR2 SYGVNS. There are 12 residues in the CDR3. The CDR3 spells CASSDNTYEQYF.

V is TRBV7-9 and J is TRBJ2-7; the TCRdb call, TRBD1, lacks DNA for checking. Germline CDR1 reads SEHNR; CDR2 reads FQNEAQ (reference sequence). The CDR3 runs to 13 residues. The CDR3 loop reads CASSPGGPYEQYF.

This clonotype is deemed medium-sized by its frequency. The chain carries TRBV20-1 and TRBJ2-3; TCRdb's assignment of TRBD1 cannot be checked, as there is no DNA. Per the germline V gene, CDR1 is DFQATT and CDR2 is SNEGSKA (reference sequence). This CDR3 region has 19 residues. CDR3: CSATRMGDRGAEGTDTQYF.

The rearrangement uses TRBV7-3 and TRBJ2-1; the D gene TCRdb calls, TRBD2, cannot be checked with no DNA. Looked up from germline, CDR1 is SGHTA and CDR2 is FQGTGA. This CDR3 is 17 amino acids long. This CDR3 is CASSPVGLRNSYNEQFF.

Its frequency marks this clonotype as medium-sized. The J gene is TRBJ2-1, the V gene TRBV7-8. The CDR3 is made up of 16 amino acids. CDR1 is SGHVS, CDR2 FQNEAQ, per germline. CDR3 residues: CASSPNVEGSNNEQFF.

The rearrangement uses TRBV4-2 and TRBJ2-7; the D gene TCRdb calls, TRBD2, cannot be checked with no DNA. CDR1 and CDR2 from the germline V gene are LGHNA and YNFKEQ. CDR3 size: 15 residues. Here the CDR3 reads CASSQWLAGAYEQYF.

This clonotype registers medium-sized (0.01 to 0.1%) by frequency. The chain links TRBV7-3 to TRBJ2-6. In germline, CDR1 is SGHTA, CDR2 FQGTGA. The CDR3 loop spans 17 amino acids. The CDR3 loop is CASSLWDRNSGANVLTF.

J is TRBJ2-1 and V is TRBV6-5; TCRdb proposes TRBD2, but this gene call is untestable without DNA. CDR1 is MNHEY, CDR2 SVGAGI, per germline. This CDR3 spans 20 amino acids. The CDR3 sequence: CASSYFGQVRLAGSYNEQFF.

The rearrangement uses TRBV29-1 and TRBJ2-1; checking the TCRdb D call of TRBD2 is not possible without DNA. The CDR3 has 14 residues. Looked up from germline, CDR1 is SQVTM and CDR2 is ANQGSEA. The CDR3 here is CSVEGLARYNEQFF.

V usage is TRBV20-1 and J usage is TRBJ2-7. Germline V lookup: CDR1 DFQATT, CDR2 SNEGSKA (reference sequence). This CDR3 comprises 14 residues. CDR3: CSARDSKQDYEQYF.

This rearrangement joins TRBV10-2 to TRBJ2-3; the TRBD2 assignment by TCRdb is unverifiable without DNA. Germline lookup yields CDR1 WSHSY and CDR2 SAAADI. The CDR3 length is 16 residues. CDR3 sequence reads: CATSARLAGGTATQYF.

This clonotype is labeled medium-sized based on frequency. The CDR3 loop reads CASSSGTDTQYF. V usage is TRBV13 and J usage is TRBJ2-3; no DNA is available, so the TRBD2 call from TCRdb remains unchecked. CDR1 PRHDT and CDR2 FYEKMQ come from the germline V gene (reference sequence). The CDR3 totals 12 residues.

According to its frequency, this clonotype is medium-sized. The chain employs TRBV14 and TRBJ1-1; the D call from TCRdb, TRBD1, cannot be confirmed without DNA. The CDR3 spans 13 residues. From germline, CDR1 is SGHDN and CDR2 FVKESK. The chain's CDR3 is CASSPRGRTEAFF.

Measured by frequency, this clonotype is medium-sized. The CDR3 protein is CASSLDQYEQYF. The V call is TRBV11-2, the J call TRBJ2-7. Per the germline V gene, CDR1 is SGHAT and CDR2 is FQNNGV. The CDR3 has 12 amino acids.

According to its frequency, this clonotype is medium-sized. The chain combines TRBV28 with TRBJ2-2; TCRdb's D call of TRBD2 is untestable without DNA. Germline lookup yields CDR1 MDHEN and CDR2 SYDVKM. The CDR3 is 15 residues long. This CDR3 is CASSLTSGRTGELFF.

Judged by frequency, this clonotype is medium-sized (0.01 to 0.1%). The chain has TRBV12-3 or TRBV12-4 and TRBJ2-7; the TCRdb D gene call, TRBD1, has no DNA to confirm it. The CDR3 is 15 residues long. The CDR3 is CASSFEGRFPYEQYF.

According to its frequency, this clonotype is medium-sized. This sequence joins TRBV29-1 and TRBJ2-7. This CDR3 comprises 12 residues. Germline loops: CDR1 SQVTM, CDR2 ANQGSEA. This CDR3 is CSVEDTIYEQYF.

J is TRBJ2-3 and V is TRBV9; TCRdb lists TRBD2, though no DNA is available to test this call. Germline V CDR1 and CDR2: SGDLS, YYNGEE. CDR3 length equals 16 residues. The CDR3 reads CASSEVAGGPSDTQYF.

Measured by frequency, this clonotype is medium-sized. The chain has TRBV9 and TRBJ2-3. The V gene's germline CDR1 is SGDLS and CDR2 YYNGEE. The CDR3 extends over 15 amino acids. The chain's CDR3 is CASSASRGSTDTQYF.

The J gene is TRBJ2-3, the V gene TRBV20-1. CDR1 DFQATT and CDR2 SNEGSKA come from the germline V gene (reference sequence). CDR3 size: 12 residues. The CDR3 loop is CSGAGPTDTQYF.

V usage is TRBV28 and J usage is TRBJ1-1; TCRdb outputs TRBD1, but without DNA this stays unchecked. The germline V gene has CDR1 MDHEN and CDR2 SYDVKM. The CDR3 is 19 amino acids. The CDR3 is CASSLYAGAGGSTNTEAFF.

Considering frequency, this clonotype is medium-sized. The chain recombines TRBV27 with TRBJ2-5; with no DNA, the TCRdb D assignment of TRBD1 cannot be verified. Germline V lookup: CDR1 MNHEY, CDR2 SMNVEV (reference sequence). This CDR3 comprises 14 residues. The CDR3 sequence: CASSLVGAQETQYF.

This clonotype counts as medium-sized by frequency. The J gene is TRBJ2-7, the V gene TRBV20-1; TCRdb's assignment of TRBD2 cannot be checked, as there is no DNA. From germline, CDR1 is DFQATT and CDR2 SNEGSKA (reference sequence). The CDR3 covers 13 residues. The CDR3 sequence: CSAGTSLSYEQYF.

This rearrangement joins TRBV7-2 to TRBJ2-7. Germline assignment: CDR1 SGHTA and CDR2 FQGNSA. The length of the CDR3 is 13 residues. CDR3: CASSLDFYFEQYF.

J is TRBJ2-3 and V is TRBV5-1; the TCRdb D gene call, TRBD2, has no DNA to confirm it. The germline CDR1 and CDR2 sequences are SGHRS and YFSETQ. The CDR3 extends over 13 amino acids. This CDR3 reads CASSYGSADTQYF.

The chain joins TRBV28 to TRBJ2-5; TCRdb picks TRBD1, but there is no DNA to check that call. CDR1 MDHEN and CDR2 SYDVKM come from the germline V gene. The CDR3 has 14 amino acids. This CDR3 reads CASSLSSRGETQYF.

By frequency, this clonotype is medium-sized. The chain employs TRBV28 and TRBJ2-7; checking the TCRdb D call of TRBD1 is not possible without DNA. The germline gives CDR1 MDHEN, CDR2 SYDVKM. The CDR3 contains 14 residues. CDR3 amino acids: CASGEGGYVDEQYF. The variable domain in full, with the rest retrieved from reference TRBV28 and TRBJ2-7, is DVKVTQSSRYLVKRTGEKVFLECVQDMDHENMFWYRQDPGLGLRLIYFSYDVKMKEKGDIPEGYSVSREKKERFSLILESASTNQTSMYLCASGEGGYVDEQYFGPGTRLTVT.

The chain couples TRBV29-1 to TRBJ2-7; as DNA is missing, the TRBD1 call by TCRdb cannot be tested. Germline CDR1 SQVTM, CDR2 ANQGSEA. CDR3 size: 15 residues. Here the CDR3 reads CSVEGGTSDSYEQYF.

CDR3: CASSSLGLEAFF. The chain joins TRBV5-1 to TRBJ1-1. This CDR3 comprises 12 residues. CDR1 is SGHRS, CDR2 YFSETQ, per germline.

This chain's CDR3 is CASWETGGQETQYF. This sequence joins TRBV3-1 and TRBJ2-5; TCRdb selects TRBD1, and the lack of DNA leaves this call unchecked. From germline, CDR1 is LGHDT and CDR2 YNNKEL (reference sequence). This CDR3 region has 14 residues.

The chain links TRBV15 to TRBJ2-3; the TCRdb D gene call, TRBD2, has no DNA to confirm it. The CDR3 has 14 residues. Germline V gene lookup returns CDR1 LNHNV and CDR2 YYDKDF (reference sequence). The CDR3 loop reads CATSSSGGADTQYF.

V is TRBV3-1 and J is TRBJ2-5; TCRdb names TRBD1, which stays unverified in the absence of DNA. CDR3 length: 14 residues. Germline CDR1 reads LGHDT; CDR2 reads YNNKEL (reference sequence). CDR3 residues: CASSQARGMETQYF.